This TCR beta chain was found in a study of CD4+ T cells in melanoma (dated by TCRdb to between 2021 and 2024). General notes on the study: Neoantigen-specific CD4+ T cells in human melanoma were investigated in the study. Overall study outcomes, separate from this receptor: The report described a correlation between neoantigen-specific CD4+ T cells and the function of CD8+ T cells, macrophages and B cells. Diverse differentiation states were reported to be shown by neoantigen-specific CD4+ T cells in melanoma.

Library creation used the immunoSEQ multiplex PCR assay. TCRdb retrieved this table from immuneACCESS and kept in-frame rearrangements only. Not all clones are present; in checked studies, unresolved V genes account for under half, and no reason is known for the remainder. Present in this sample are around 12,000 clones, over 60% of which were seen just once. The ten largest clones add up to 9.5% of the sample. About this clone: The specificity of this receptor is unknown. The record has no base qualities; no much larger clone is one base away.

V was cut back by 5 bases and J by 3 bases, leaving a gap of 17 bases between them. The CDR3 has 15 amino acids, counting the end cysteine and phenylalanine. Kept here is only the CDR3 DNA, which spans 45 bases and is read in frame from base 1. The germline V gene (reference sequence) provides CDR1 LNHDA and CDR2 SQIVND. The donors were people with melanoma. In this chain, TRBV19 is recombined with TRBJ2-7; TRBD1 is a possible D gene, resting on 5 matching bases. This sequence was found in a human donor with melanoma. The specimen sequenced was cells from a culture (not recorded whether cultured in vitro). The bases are TGTGCCAGTAGTGCCAGGCGACAGACCAGCTACGAGCAGTACTTC. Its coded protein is CASSARRQTSYEQYF.